Only a few counts were recorded for the clone carrying this T cell receptor (beta chain). The CDR3 contains 17 residues. After removal of 4 bases from V and 6 bases from J, the junction contained 14 bases not matched to a gene. Germline V gives CDR1 LNHNV, CDR2 YYDKDF (reference sequence). A J-beta primer mix and a sample-barcoded 5' primer were used in a second PCR of about 7 to 11 cycles. One entry per CDR3 protein results from TCRdb running MiXCR on the 5' RACE reads. The sample includes a few hundred thousand distinct CDR3 sequences, about 29% seen only once; the top ten take roughly 3.5%. Peripheral blood was drawn, approximately 9.5 milliliters per donor. The authors isolated at least 6.5 million PBMCs per sample. The authors extracted at least 5.5 micrograms of total RNA per sample. This entry comes from a study of blood T cells in healthy people across ages. A further study also used this sample, focusing on T cells of mothers and their children.

The J gene is TRBJ2-5, the V gene TRBV15, with 10 bases aligning to TRBD2. The sequencing input was blood. This receptor was identified in a boy younger than 10 in good health. The CDR3 is CATSTPMVAGGIQTQYF. CDR3 in DNA: TGTGCCACCAGCACGCCTATGGTAGCGGGAGGTATCCAGACCCAGTACTTC.